This T cell receptor (beta chain) was captured by sequencing in a study of blood T cell repertoires in COVID-19 (dated by TCRdb to 2020 to 2022). Study-wide context: Recovered participants in ImmuneRACE Cohort 3 were defined by two consecutive negative NP/OP PCR tests, clearance by a healthcare professional, or resolution of symptoms. The collaborator samples originated in the United States, Italy and Spain and spanned the acute and convalescent phases of COVID-19. The material from the prospective study consisted of cDNA or gDNA derived from T cells, B-cell-depleted T cells, or PBMCs. Deeply sampled blood TCRbeta repertoires from subjects exposed to, actively infected with, or recovered from COVID-19 were included in the dataset. A freely available public database, intended as a resource for researchers studying the immune response to SARS-CoV-2, is where the repertoires were released. The samples were drawn from two sources: the first 160 participants of the ongoing ImmuneRACE study, and over 1,000 subjects contributed by 6 global collaborators. The sample metadata nearly always contained a de-identified subject ID, COVID-19 status, age in years and sex. Where available, HLA class I and class II types were obtained from metadata supplied by the sample provider rather than from assay-based typing. Findings and caveats that apply to the study as a whole: How much clinical and demographic metadata was included differed by source and by participant, and the metadata was provided uncurated.

Turning to this clone: The antigen it binds to is not known. The input lacks base qualities; no much larger clone sits a single base away.

The immunoSEQ Assay, a bias-controlled multiplex PCR, was used to amplify TCRbeta CDR3 regions from genomic DNA. In the source study's methods: The number of nucleated cells in each sample was estimated by amplification of reference gene primers within the assay. Sequence reads were collapsed and filtered to measure the absolute abundance of every unique TCRbeta CDR3 rearrangement. For each sample, productive Simpson clonality was calculated as the square root of Simpson's diversity index across productive rearrangements. Sourced from immuneACCESS, this table was stored by TCRdb with only in-frame sequences that have V and J called. A share of the clones is absent; for the studies checked, an unresolved V gene accounts for under half, and the remainder has no known explanation. For V, J and clone size, that table is used; D and trimming come from the DNA. The sample table contains about 190,000 clones; only one count was recorded for 86% of them. Roughly 25% of the sample belongs to the ten largest clones.

Enrolling through a virtual design, the prospective study's participants ranged in age from roughly 18 to 89 years and lived across roughly 24 United States geographic areas. In the prospective study, participants were assigned to cohorts based on the clinical history participants reported in a screening survey and a study questionnaire. In the prospective study, whole blood, serum and a nasopharyngeal or oropharyngeal swab were collected from each participant by mobile phlebotomists. Additional blood draws and questionnaires over a roughly two-month period could optionally be provided by prospective study participants. Before DNA extraction, blood samples from the prospective study were shipped at room temperature or frozen. Per the germline V gene, SGHAT is the CDR1 and FQNNGV is the CDR2. Inclusive of the bounding cysteine and phenylalanine, the CDR3 is 16 residues long. The entry retains the CDR3 DNA only, 48 bases that are in frame from base 1. The trim is 1 base for V and 4 bases for J, with a gap of 16 bases between the germline ends.

Sample: PBMCs or T cells enriched from blood (not recorded which). The source of this sequence is a woman in her forties in a cohort exposed to, infected with or recovered from COVID-19 (not recorded which). The chain is assembled from TRBV11-2 and TRBJ1-1; TRBD1 is a weak D gene call, 5 bases matching. The DNA is as follows: TGTGCCAGCAGCTTAGGGGGCCACCGGGGAGGCACTGAAGCTTTCTTT. Its protein product is CASSLGGHRGGTEAFF.